The 6 T cell receptor beta chains in this list originate from one sample, sequenced in a study of T cells after posttransplantation cyclophosphamide. TCRdb's table, derived via immunoSEQ multiplex PCR, lists solely in-frame clones and lacks some. The sample contains about 38,000 clones, none of them singletons. Input material: PBMCs. The receptors stem from a man in his forties or fifties in good health, CMV-negative, and a related stem cell transplant donor.

At least ten counts were recorded for this clone. This chain uses TRBV9 with TRBJ2-2; 11 bases line up with TRBD2. The CDR3 covers 15 residues. The germline CDR1 and CDR2 sequences are SGDLS and YYNGEE. V dropped 1 base and J dropped 6; count of bases not matched to a gene: 2. The CDR3 bases are TGTGCCAGCAGCGTACTTAGCGGGGGGGCCGGGGAGCTGTTTTTT. This codes for CASSVLSGGAGELFF.

The sample holds a few counts of this clone. The junction and the germline gene differ at one end; a read error may be behind it. The CDR3 DNA follows: TGTGCCAGCGGCTTCCGGGGGGGCGACATTCAGTACTTC. This gives the protein CASGFRGGDIQYF. The chain combines TRBV7-2 with TRBJ2-4; 8 bases agree with TRBD2. Germline CDR1 SGHTA, CDR2 FQGNSA. The CDR3 is 13 residues long.

The V and J genes are TRBV7-6 and TRBJ2-5, with a weak D call TRBD2 (6 bases). The CDR3 contains 14 residues. Between the trimmed V and J ends, which lost 5 bases and 2 bases, there was a span of 12 bases. The V gene's germline CDR1 is SGHVS and CDR2 FNYEAQ. This CDR3 is CASSPAGTQETQYF. CDR3 sequence (DNA): TGTGCCAGCAGCCCGGCCGGGACTCAAGAGACCCAGTACTTC.

This clone occurred many times. The chain links TRBV6-1 to TRBJ1-5; maybe TRBD1 (6 bases). Germline V gives CDR1 MNHNS, CDR2 SASEGT. The CDR3 length is 13 residues. Trimming took 3 bases from V and 5 from J, leaving 8 bases between them. The CDR3 loop is CASSETGYQPQHF. DNA of the CDR3: TGTGCCAGCAGTGAGACAGGTTATCAGCCCCAGCATTTT.

At least ten counts were recorded for this clone. The chain is built from TRBV27 and TRBJ1-5, with TRBD1 as a possible D gene (6 bases). Germline V CDR1 and CDR2: MNHEY, SMNVEV (reference sequence). The V and J ends lost 6 bases and 10 bases respectively, with 22 bases between them. The CDR3 has 15 amino acids. The CDR3 DNA reads TGTGCCAGCAGATGGTCAGGGGCCACGGGTACTCCCCAGCATTTT. Translated, it gives CASRWSGATGTPQHF.

This clone was seen at least ten times. The chain combines TRBV19 with TRBJ2-5; 10 bases map to TRBD2. Germline CDR1 LNHDA, CDR2 SQIVND (reference sequence). CDR3 length: 13 amino acids. With 6 bases clipped from V and 3 bases from J, the junction kept 1 base outside the gene matches. The CDR3 coding sequence is TGTGCCAGTAGGAGCGGGGGGGAAGAGACCCAGTACTTC. Protein product: CASRSGGEETQYF. Based on the CDR3 plus reference TRBV19 and TRBJ2-5, the full variable domain is DGGITQSPKYLFRKEGQNVTLSCEQNLNHDAMYWYRQDPGQGLRLIYYSQIVNDFQKGDIAEGYSVSREKKESFPLTVTSAQKNPTAFYLCASRSGGEETQYFGPGTRLLVL.